This entry lists 2 T cell receptor beta chains sequenced from one sample in a study of T cell responses to AZD1222 COVID-19 vaccine listed by TCRdb under 2021. The time point label of this sample denotes: about 28 days (+/-7) after the second vaccine dose. The library came from the immunoSEQ multiplex PCR assay. What TCRdb holds here is the immuneACCESS table cut down to in-frame rearrangements. Part of the clones is not present; checked against another copy, under half of the missing clones reflect an unresolved V gene, and the others are unexplained. This sample holds about 140,000 clones; more than 75% were observed only once. Together, the top ten hold less than 2% of the sample. The starting material was peripheral blood, obtained 28 days after the second AZD1222 dose. Receptors originate from an adult who received the AZD1222 COVID-19 vaccine.

This clone was seen a few times. The J gene is TRBJ2-7, the V gene TRBV7-3; 10 nucleotides agree with TRBD2. Germline values: CDR1 SGHTA, CDR2 FQGTGA. The CDR3 contains 15 residues. Trimming at V came to 5 bases and at J to 2 bases, leaving 6 bases not matched to a gene. CDR3 in DNA: TGTGCCAGCAGCCCAACACTAGCGGGGCCCTACGAGCAGTACTTC. Protein sequence: CASSPTLAGPYEQYF.

The chain employs TRBV5-4 and TRBJ1-1; 10 bases are shared with TRBD1. This CDR3 is built from 14 residues. Germline V gene sequence: CDR1 SGHNT, CDR2 YYREEE (reference sequence). V gave up 4 bases and J gave up 7 bases; unmatched junction bases: 7. The CDR3 DNA sequence: TGTGCCAGCAGCCCCAACGGGGACAGGGGTGAAGCTTTCTTT. It is translated as CASSPNGDRGEAFF.